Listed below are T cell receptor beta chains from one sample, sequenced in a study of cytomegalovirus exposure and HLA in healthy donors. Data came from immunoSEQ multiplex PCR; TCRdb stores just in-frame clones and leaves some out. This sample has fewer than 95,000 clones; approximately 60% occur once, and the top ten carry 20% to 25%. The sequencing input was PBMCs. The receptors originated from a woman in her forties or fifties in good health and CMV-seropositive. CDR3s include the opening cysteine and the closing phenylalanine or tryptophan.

cdr3_aa: CASSQGLRGELFF
j_call: TRBJ2-2
v_call: TRBV16

cdr3_aa: CASSSPPGGSYNEQFF
j_call: TRBJ2-1
v_call: TRBV7-9

cdr3_aa: CASTLTGDYGYTF
j_call: TRBJ1-2
v_call: TRBV19

cdr3_aa: CASRAGTGGLYSNQPQHF
j_call: TRBJ1-5
v_call: TRBV2

cdr3_aa: CASSVEGETEAFF
j_call: TRBJ1-1
v_call: TRBV9

cdr3_aa: CASSLLQGGDEKLFF
j_call: TRBJ1-4
v_call: TRBV7-9

cdr3_aa: CASSSNSPTEAFF
j_call: TRBJ1-1
v_call: TRBV9

cdr3_aa: CAWSPGVQTQYF
j_call: TRBJ2-5
v_call: TRBV30

cdr3_aa: CASSPDRAGNEKLFF
j_call: TRBJ1-4
v_call: TRBV2

cdr3_aa: CSSSLGRSTEAFF
j_call: TRBJ1-1
v_call: TRBV7-9

cdr3_aa: CASSERYLADTQYF
j_call: TRBJ2-3
v_call: TRBV2

cdr3_aa: CASSLGTGAVQETQYF
j_call: TRBJ2-5
v_call: TRBV5-1

cdr3_aa: CASSATGESNEKLFF
j_call: TRBJ1-4
v_call: TRBV2

cdr3_aa: CASSLWDGGMYEQYF
j_call: TRBJ2-7
v_call: TRBV5-1

cdr3_aa: CASEPFRGETQYF
j_call: TRBJ2-5
v_call: TRBV7-6

cdr3_aa: CASSLHQGNQPQHF
j_call: TRBJ1-5
v_call: TRBV28

cdr3_aa: CASSLGESNQPQHF
j_call: TRBJ1-5
v_call: TRBV5-1

cdr3_aa: CAISGVAGMDTQYF
j_call: TRBJ2-3
v_call: TRBV10-3

cdr3_aa: CASRRTSGAGDAQYF
j_call: TRBJ2-3
v_call: TRBV5-1

cdr3_aa: CASWDSTNYGYTF
j_call: TRBJ1-2
v_call: TRBV2

cdr3_aa: CASTELGTREDTQYF
j_call: TRBJ2-3
v_call: TRBV5-1

cdr3_aa: CASSSGNGANVLTF
j_call: TRBJ2-6
v_call: TRBV18

cdr3_aa: CASSLLLCGGANRETQYF
j_call: TRBJ2-5
v_call: TRBV7-7

cdr3_aa: CASSGTGENQPQHF
j_call: TRBJ1-5
v_call: TRBV13

cdr3_aa: CASSGDRGPGTQYF
j_call: TRBJ2-3
v_call: TRBV6-1

cdr3_aa: CASSLTSTGRGYNEQFF
j_call: TRBJ2-1
v_call: TRBV5-1

cdr3_aa: CSVNPSGGFQETQYF
j_call: TRBJ2-5
v_call: TRBV29-1

cdr3_aa: CATHTGGGAEQYF
j_call: TRBJ2-7
v_call: TRBV28